The 11 T cell receptor beta chains below come from one sample, sequenced in a study of T cell responses to AZD1222 COVID-19 vaccine. The repertoire was sequenced with immunoSEQ multiplex PCR; TCRdb's copy has only in-frame clones and lacks some. The data contain tens of thousands of clones, about nine tenths of them seen just once; the ten biggest clones take up about 2.5%. Sequenced here: peripheral blood, sampled 28 days after the second AZD1222 dose. These receptor sequences come from an adult who received the AZD1222 COVID-19 vaccine.

DNA of the CDR3: TGTGCCAGCAGCCCTTTCTATGTAGGACAGCACTTTTTGCCTGAGCAGTTCTTC. Its protein product is CASSPFYVGQHFLPEQFF. This chain links TRBV28 with TRBJ2-1; D is perhaps TRBD1 (6 bases). Trimming removed 6 bases at V and 9 bases at J, with 30 bases between. CDR1 MDHEN and CDR2 SYDVKM come from the germline V gene. The CDR3 has 18 residues. Complete variable domain (other parts from reference TRBV28 and TRBJ2-1): DVKVTQSSRYLVKRTGEKVFLECVQDMDHENMFWYRQDPGLGLRLIYFSYDVKMKEKGDIPEGYSVSREKKERFSLILESASTNQTSMYLCASSPFYVGQHFLPEQFFGPGTRLTVL.

CDR3 residues: CASSAREGTRLNTQYF. CDR3 coding DNA: TGTGCCAGCAGCGCCCGCGAGGGGACACGTCTTAATACGCAGTATTTT. This rearrangement joins TRBV28 to TRBJ2-3; possible D gene TRBD1, 6 bases. The V gene's germline CDR1 is MDHEN and CDR2 SYDVKM. The ends were cut back, 6 bases at V and 7 bases at J, with 23 bases in the middle. This CDR3 has 16 residues. Combining the CDR3 with reference TRBV28 and TRBJ2-3 gives the whole variable domain DVKVTQSSRYLVKRTGEKVFLECVQDMDHENMFWYRQDPGLGLRLIYFSYDVKMKEKGDIPEGYSVSREKKERFSLILESASTNQTSMYLCASSAREGTRLNTQYFGPGTRLTVL.

The chain recombines TRBV7-3 with TRBJ2-1; D is unresolved. V shed 3 bases and J shed 8 bases, with 11 bases lying between them. Germline V gives CDR1 SGHTA, CDR2 FQGTGA. This CDR3 has 13 amino acids. For the CDR3, the DNA is TGTGCCAGCAGCTTCCAAAGGAGACATGAGCAGTTCTTC. Residues: CASSFQRRHEQFF.

CDR3 residues: CASSRNRGAGANVLTF. The CDR3 bases are TGTGCCAGCAGCCGGAATCGGGGAGCTGGGGCCAACGTCCTGACTTTC. The chain has TRBV5-4 and TRBJ2-6, with a possible D match to TRBD2 (5 bases). CDR3 length equals 16 residues. Germline loops: CDR1 SGHNT, CDR2 YYREEE (reference sequence). V was clipped by 4 bases and J by 2 bases, with 13 bases between them.

This clone was counted a few times. The V gene is TRBV14, the J gene TRBJ2-7; 9 nucleotides align to TRBD1. Trimming removed 3 bases from V and 4 bases from J; junction bases left unmatched: 7. This CDR3 is built from 15 residues. The germline CDR1 and CDR2 sequences are SGHDN and FVKESK. The CDR3 sequence: CASSQRGTGSYEQYF. The CDR3 coding sequence is TGTGCCAGCAGCCAGAGGGGGACAGGGAGTTACGAGCAGTACTTC.

This clone has just a few counts. This chain joins TRBV6-4 and TRBJ2-2; D gene unclear. V lost 3 bases to trimming and J lost 2 bases, with 4 bases between them. The length of the CDR3 is 13 residues. Germline-derived CDR1 and CDR2 are MRHNA and SNTAGT. The CDR3 reads CASSEDNTGELFF. The CDR3 region has the DNA TGTGCCAGCAGTGAGGACAACACCGGGGAGCTGTTTTTT.

The chain joins TRBV12-3 or TRBV12-4 to TRBJ2-7, with a tentative D call TRBD2 (5 bases). V was cut by 3 bases and J by 3 bases, with 6 bases left in between. The CDR3 totals 12 residues. The CDR3 DNA follows: TGTGCCAGCAGTTTCGGACTCTACGAGCAGTACTTC. Translated, it gives CASSFGLYEQYF.

This rearrangement joins TRBV28 to TRBJ2-7; D perhaps matches TRBD2 (5 bases). This CDR3 comprises 14 residues. Germline V lookup: CDR1 MDHEN, CDR2 SYDVKM. V was shortened by 4 bases and J by 2 bases, with 12 bases between the two germline ends. The CDR3: CASSSSGVTYEQYF. CDR3 nucleotide sequence: TGTGCCAGCAGTTCATCCGGGGTTACCTACGAGCAGTACTTC. Full variable domain (rest looked up from reference TRBV28 and TRBJ2-7): DVKVTQSSRYLVKRTGEKVFLECVQDMDHENMFWYRQDPGLGLRLIYFSYDVKMKEKGDIPEGYSVSREKKERFSLILESASTNQTSMYLCASSSSGVTYEQYFGPGTRLTVT.

CDR3: CASSDPGENTGELFF. Here the CDR3 DNA reads TGTGCCAGCAGTGATCCAGGGGAGAACACCGGGGAGCTGTTTTTT. V and J are TRBV6-1 and TRBJ2-2, with D maybe TRBD1 (6 bases). V dropped 3 bases and J dropped 1 base, with 9 bases sitting between them. The CDR3 consists of 15 residues. Germline CDR1 is MNHNS and CDR2 is SASEGT.

This chain joins TRBV5-6 and TRBJ2-7; 8 bases agree with TRBD2. Germline CDR1 and CDR2: SGHDT and YYEEEE. Trimming cost V 4 bases and J 3 bases; bases outside gene matches: 15. This CDR3 has 17 amino acids. The CDR3 region is CASSGIAGWDSLYEQYF. CDR3 bases: TGTGCCAGCAGCGGGATAGCGGGATGGGACTCCCTCTACGAGCAGTACTTC.

This clone was seen only once. The CDR3 bases are TGTGCCAGCAGCACAATGGACCGCACTGAGGACTATGGCTACACCTTC. Encoded protein: CASSTMDRTEDYGYTF. The chain joins TRBV21-1 to TRBJ1-2. TRBV21-1 is a pseudogene locus. The CDR3 loop spans 16 amino acids.